The 31 T cell receptor beta chains below come from one sample, sequenced in a study of PD-1 blockade in classical Hodgkin lymphoma. All trial patients relapsed after autologous stem cell transplantation. Generated by immunoSEQ multiplex PCR, the TCRdb table keeps only in-frame clones and is missing some. The table has about 100,000 clones, 75% to 90% seen once. Sequenced here: peripheral blood mononuclear cells (PBMCs), sampled at baseline. The receptors come from a human donor with classical Hodgkin lymphoma.

This clone showed up just once. The J gene is TRBJ1-1, the V gene TRBV14, with D unresolved. The V end was cut by 4 bases, the J end by 1 base, with 16 bases between. From germline, CDR1 is SGHDN and CDR2 FVKESK. This CDR3 region has 16 residues. DNA for the CDR3: TGTGCCAGCAGCCGAGCCTGGGAGGGTTGGAACACTGAAGCTTTCTTT. This sequence encodes CASSRAWEGWNTEAFF. Looking up the rest from reference TRBV14 and TRBJ1-1 gives the full variable domain: EAGVTQFPSHSVIEKGQTVTLRCDPISGHDNLYWYRRVMGKEIKFLLHFVKESKQDESGMPNNRFLAERTGGTYSTLKVQPAELEDSGVYFCASSRAWEGWNTEAFFGQGTRLTVV.

The CDR3 protein is CASSERAVGETQYF. In nucleotides, the CDR3 is TGTGCCAGCAGTGAAAGGGCGGTGGGGGAGACCCAGTACTTC. The chain uses TRBV2 and TRBJ2-5; D not certain. CDR1 is SNHLY, CDR2 FYNNEI, per germline. With 2 bases removed from V and 5 bases from J, the gap between germline ends came to 12 bases. CDR3 length: 14 amino acids.

The J gene is TRBJ2-2, the V gene TRBV29-1; D is perhaps TRBD2 (5 bases). V was trimmed by 4 bases and J by 2 bases, leaving 11 bases between them. CDR3 size: 14 residues. Germline V gives CDR1 SQVTM, CDR2 ANQGSEA. The CDR3 loop reads CSVVTGYNTGELFF. The CDR3 DNA sequence: TGCAGCGTTGTAACGGGGTACAACACCGGGGAGCTGTTTTTT.

This chain links TRBV20-1 with TRBJ2-7; D remains ambiguous. V was shortened by 4 bases and J by 3 bases, with 7 bases between the two germline ends. The CDR3 length is 11 residues. Germline values: CDR1 DFQATT, CDR2 SNEGSKA (reference sequence). The CDR3 bases are TGCAGTGCTATAGACAACTACGAGCAGTACTTC. Its translation is CSAIDNYEQYF.

V usage is TRBV9 and J usage is TRBJ2-5; D unclear. CDR3 length equals 13 residues. V gave up 0 bases and J gave up 4 bases, with 7 bases separating them. Germline loops: CDR1 SGDLS, CDR2 YYNGEE. DNA for the CDR3: TGTGCCAGCAGCGTAGCTAGAGGAGAGACCCAGTACTTC. Its translation: CASSVARGETQYF.

The gene calls are TRBV6-6 and TRBJ2-7, with 7 nucleotides matching TRBD2. J was trimmed by 0 bases and V by 0 bases; bases with no gene match: 5. This CDR3 is 16 amino acids long. Germline assignment: CDR1 MNHNY and CDR2 SVGAGI (reference sequence). This CDR3 reads CASSYSGRAPSYEQYF. The CDR3 region has the DNA TGTGCCAGCAGTTACTCAGGGAGGGCTCCCTCCTACGAGCAGTACTTC.

This clone was detected only a few times. This rearrangement joins TRBV27 to TRBJ1-4; the D gene is possibly TRBD1 (5 bases). The CDR3 is 13 amino acids. The V gene lost 9 bases and the J gene lost 2 bases, with 10 bases spanning the gap. Germline V gives CDR1 MNHEY, CDR2 SMNVEV (reference sequence). Here the CDR3 reads CASKRGTNEKLFF. The CDR3 DNA is TGTGCCAGTAAACGGGGGACTAATGAAAAACTGTTTTTT.

The V gene is TRBV7-2, the J gene TRBJ1-5, with 9 nucleotides matching TRBD1. The germline V gene encodes CDR1 SGHTA and CDR2 FQGNSA. The CDR3 extends over 15 amino acids. V lost 5 bases to trimming and J lost 3 bases; unmatched junction nucleotides: 5. Here the CDR3 reads CASSPGTGFNQPQHF. The DNA for the CDR3 is TGTGCCAGCAGCCCGGGGACAGGGTTCAATCAGCCCCAGCATTTT.

The rearrangement uses TRBV11-2 and TRBJ1-1, with D unclear. Trimming removed 3 bases from V and 1 base from J, with 12 bases in between. This CDR3 region has 15 residues. The germline gives CDR1 SGHAT, CDR2 FQNNGV. The CDR3 sequence is CASSFTPATNTEAFF. The CDR3 nucleotides are TGTGCCAGCAGCTTTACCCCAGCAACGAACACTGAAGCTTTCTTT. Combining the CDR3 with reference TRBV11-2 and TRBJ1-1 gives the whole variable domain EAGVAQSPRYKIIEKRQSVAFWCNPISGHATLYWYQQILGQGPKLLIQFQNNGVVDDSQLPKDRFSAERLKGVDSTLKIQPAKLEDSAVYLCASSFTPATNTEAFFGQGTRLTVV.

This clone has a single count. V gene TRBV5-8 combines with J gene TRBJ2-4, with D possibly matching TRBD2 (6 bases). The length of the CDR3 is 16 residues. Per the germline V gene, CDR1 is SGHTS and CDR2 is YDEGEE. V was trimmed by 1 base and J by 8 bases, leaving 19 bases between them. CDR3 protein: CASSLTWGDGRDIQYF. As DNA, the CDR3 is TGTGCCAGCAGCTTGACGTGGGGGGACGGTAGGGACATTCAGTACTTC.

The chain is built from TRBV14 and TRBJ2-7; no clear D gene. Germline V gene lookup returns CDR1 SGHDN and CDR2 FVKESK. The V gene lost 0 bases and the J gene lost 0 bases, with 9 bases spanning the gap. CDR3 length: 15 residues. The CDR3 sequence: CASSQEVGSSYEQYF. As DNA, the CDR3 is TGTGCCAGCAGCCAAGAGGTCGGTAGCTCCTACGAGCAGTACTTC.

This clone has just a few counts. J is TRBJ1-5 and V is TRBV5-1; D may be TRBD1 (6 bases). Germline-derived CDR1 and CDR2 are SGHRS and YFSETQ. V lost 4 bases, J lost 3 bases, and 20 bases lay in between. The CDR3 length is 17 residues. For the CDR3, the DNA is TGCGCCAGCAGCCCTGGACAGCCACACCTATCCAATCAGCCCCAGCATTTT. It codes for CASSPGQPHLSNQPQHF.

The V and J genes are TRBV30 and TRBJ2-2; D ambiguous. Between the trimmed V and J ends, which lost 4 bases and 2 bases, there was a span of 11 bases. This CDR3 spans 14 amino acids. In germline, CDR1 is GTSNPN, CDR2 SVGIG (reference sequence). Written as DNA, the CDR3 is TGTGCCTGGACGACGGCTACCAACACCGGGGAGCTGTTTTTT. Translated, it gives CAWTTATNTGELFF.

V is TRBV7-2 and J is TRBJ2-7, with 9 nucleotides matching TRBD1. Germline-derived CDR1 and CDR2 are SGHTA and FQGNSA. CDR3 size: 15 residues. With V trimmed by 5 bases and J by 3 bases, 8 bases remained unmatched. The CDR3 reads CASSPAGTGYYEQYF. The CDR3 DNA sequence: TGTGCCAGCAGCCCCGCCGGGACAGGGTACTACGAGCAGTACTTC.

The chain uses TRBV28 and TRBJ1-1, with D possibly TRBD1 on 5 matching bases. Germline V gives CDR1 MDHEN, CDR2 SYDVKM. Deletions cut 7 bases from V and 10 bases from J, with 22 bases between. The CDR3 runs to 14 residues. In DNA form, the CDR3 reads TGTGCCAGCAAGGAGGGAGTTAGGGGCAATGGAGCTTTCTTT. Encoded protein: CASKEGVRGNGAFF.

CDR3 residues: CASSSGAGEGETQYF. CDR3 DNA sequence: TGCGCCAGCAGCTCGGGGGCGGGAGAAGGAGAGACCCAGTACTTC. V usage is TRBV5-1 and J usage is TRBJ2-5, with D perhaps matching TRBD2 (7 bases). V shed 3 bases and J shed 4 bases, with 16 bases lying between them. The CDR3 is 15 residues long. Germline CDR1 SGHRS, CDR2 YFSETQ.

This clone has more than one count but fewer than ten. The V and J genes are TRBV29-1 and TRBJ1-1, with D perhaps matching TRBD1 (6 bases). The V end was cut by 2 bases, the J end by 1 base, with 8 bases between. Germline V lookup: CDR1 SQVTM, CDR2 ANQGSEA. This CDR3 is built from 13 residues. CDR3 loop: CSVEPTGNTEAFF. DNA for the CDR3: TGCAGCGTTGAACCGACAGGGAACACTGAAGCTTTCTTT.

The rearrangement uses TRBV7-2 and TRBJ2-7; TRBD1 agrees at 9 bases. CDR1 and CDR2 (germline): SGHTA, FQGNSA. The CDR3 is 15 residues long. Trimming removed 3 bases from V and 3 bases from J; junction bases left unmatched: 6. CDR3 DNA: TGTGCCAGCAGCTTGTCGAGACAGGGGGGCTACGAGCAGTACTTC. Protein sequence: CASSLSRQGGYEQYF.

The chain joins TRBV5-1 to TRBJ1-3, with D uncertain. The CDR3 contains 16 residues. The germline V gene has CDR1 SGHRS and CDR2 YFSETQ. Trimming pared 3 bases from V and 0 bases from J, leaving 13 bases between. The CDR3 spells CASSWDSSTSGNTIYF. The CDR3 bases are TGCGCCAGCAGCTGGGATAGCAGCACCTCTGGAAACACCATATATTTT.

The V call is TRBV6-5, the J call TRBJ2-3; D uncertain. Trimming took off 5 bases at V and 6 bases at J, with 12 bases between the two ends. The length of the CDR3 is 13 residues. Germline V gene lookup returns CDR1 MNHEY and CDR2 SVGAGI. The CDR3 sequence is CASSQDSGDTQYF. The CDR3 nucleotides read TGTGCCAGCAGTCAAGACTCGGGTGATACGCAGTATTTT.

The chain is built from TRBV19 and TRBJ2-1, with D possibly TRBD2 on 6 matching bases. This CDR3 contains 13 residues. Germline CDR1 and CDR2: LNHDA and SQIVND (reference sequence). V gave up 5 bases and J gave up 5 bases, with 10 bases separating them. The CDR3, as DNA: TGTGCCAGTAGTGGAGGGGAGGACAATGAGCAGTTCTTC. Residues: CASSGGEDNEQFF.

The chain uses TRBV11-2 and TRBJ1-3; D is unresolved. The germline CDR1 and CDR2 sequences are SGHAT and FQNNGV. This CDR3 has 15 residues. Trimming shortened V by 6 bases and J by 2 bases, and 14 bases separated the two germline ends. Written as DNA, the CDR3 is TGTGCCAGCAGTCGGGTCGAGGAACCTGGAAACACCATATATTTT. Translated: CASSRVEEPGNTIYF.

The chain joins TRBV6-5 to TRBJ2-7, with 8 bases identical to TRBD1. Per the germline V gene, CDR1 is MNHEY and CDR2 is SVGAGI. The CDR3 runs 15 residues. V shed 5 bases, J shed 3 bases, and the junction held 9 bases outside the gene matches. In nucleotides, the CDR3 is TGTGCCAGCAGTCCCCGGCAGGGGGCGAACTACGAGCAGTACTTC. Translating it yields CASSPRQGANYEQYF.

This clone was counted a single time. The rearrangement uses TRBV7-8 and TRBJ2-5, with a weak D call TRBD2 (5 bases). The V end lost 1 base, the J end lost 5 bases, and 17 bases lay between the germline ends. CDR1 and CDR2 (germline): SGHVS, FQNEAQ. The CDR3 totals 16 residues. In DNA form, the CDR3 reads TGTGCCAGCAGCTTAGAGGCTAGCCAACGTGGGGAGACCCAGTACTTC. Translated: CASSLEASQRGETQYF.

The chain recombines TRBV5-6 with TRBJ2-5; TRBD2 aligns across 7 bases. Germline V gives CDR1 SGHDT, CDR2 YYEEEE. V lost 0 bases to trimming and J lost 4 bases; unmatched junction nucleotides: 6. The CDR3 is 15 amino acids. CDR3 nucleotide sequence: TGTGCCAGCAGCTTGGCCCCCCGCGGGGGAGAGACCCAGTACTTC. Amino acid sequence: CASSLAPRGGETQYF.

The rearrangement uses TRBV6-1 and TRBJ2-3; D possibly corresponds to TRBD2 (5 bases). The CDR3 contains 15 residues. Deletions cut 3 bases from V and 0 bases from J, with 10 bases between. The V gene's germline CDR1 is MNHNS and CDR2 SASEGT. For the CDR3, the DNA is TGTGCCAGCAGTGAGCGGGTTTATAGCACAGATACGCAGTATTTT. Protein product: CASSERVYSTDTQYF.

The chain joins TRBV11-3 to TRBJ2-2; D is possibly TRBD2 (6 bases). The CDR3 is 16 residues long. The germline V gene has CDR1 SGHNT and CDR2 YENEEA. V gave up 3 bases and J gave up 0 bases, with 11 bases separating them. In nucleotides, the CDR3 is TGTGCCAGCAGCTTGTCTAGCGCCTCGAACACCGGGGAGCTGTTTTTT. This gives the protein CASSLSSASNTGELFF.

The chain joins TRBV19 to TRBJ2-1, with TRBD2 identical over 13 bases. The germline V gene encodes CDR1 LNHDA and CDR2 SQIVND (reference sequence). The V and J ends lost 7 bases and 0 bases, in that order; junction bases with no gene match: 9. The CDR3 is 18 amino acids. CDR3 region: CASTGLAGDPSSYNEQFF. The CDR3 DNA reads as TGTGCCAGTACCGGACTAGCGGGAGACCCCAGCTCCTACAATGAGCAGTTCTTC.

This chain links TRBV27 with TRBJ1-1; D is unresolved. The germline V gene has CDR1 MNHEY and CDR2 SMNVEV (reference sequence). The CDR3 runs 16 residues. The germline V and J ends were trimmed by 7 bases and 1 base, with 19 bases remaining between them. CDR3 loop: CASTPGFGVGNTEAFF. Written as DNA, the CDR3 is TGTGCCAGCACCCCCGGTTTCGGGGTGGGGAACACTGAAGCTTTCTTT.

The rearrangement uses TRBV7-9 and TRBJ2-5; 13 bases match TRBD2. Germline V lookup: CDR1 SEHNR, CDR2 FQNEAQ (reference sequence). V dropped 6 bases and J dropped 5; count of bases not matched to a gene: 6. This CDR3 comprises 15 residues. DNA of the CDR3: TGTGCCAGCAGTCCGGGACTAGCGGGAAGCGAGACCCAGTACTTC. Translation gives CASSPGLAGSETQYF.

Details on this clone: The junction departs from germline at one end; a sequencing error may be responsible. The chain employs TRBV10-1 and TRBJ2-4; D might be TRBD2 (5 bases). CDR1 is WNHNN and CDR2 is SYGVQD in the germline V gene (reference sequence). This CDR3 contains 11 residues. In nucleotides, the CDR3 is TGCGCCAGCAGTGACCCCCCGGACTGTGGGTTC. Protein: CASSDPPDCGF.